These 30 T cell receptor beta chains share one sample of origin, sequenced in a study of blood T cells in healthy people across ages (dated by TCRdb to between 2014 and 2016). Libraries were prepared through 5' RACE. A second PCR of about 7 to 12 cycles was run with a J-beta primer mix and a sample-barcoded 5' primer. The raw public reads went through TCRdb reprocessing: fastp at Q25, MiXCR clone calling, in-frame beta chains kept. For every CDR3 protein sequence, its rows merge into one entry that carries the most common genes and DNA. The sample yields some 1,800,000 distinct CDR3 sequences; roughly two fifths were counted once. Together, the top ten hold 20% to 25% of the sample. Sample: blood. These receptors all stem from a human donor in good health.

This chain joins TRBV21-1 and TRBJ2-7. TRBV21-1 corresponds to a pseudogene. The CDR3 spans 10 residues. CDR3 sequence reads: CASSRFQQYF. CDR3 nucleotides: TGTGCCAGTTCAAGGTTCCAGCAGTACTTC.

This chain links TRBV29-1 with TRBJ2-6, with D maybe TRBD2 (6 bases). This CDR3 has 14 residues. In germline, CDR1 is SQVTM, CDR2 ANQGSEA. Trimming shortened V by 8 bases and J by 0 bases, and 11 bases separated the two germline ends. In DNA form, the CDR3 reads TGCAGCCCCGGGGACTTCTCTGGGGCCAACGTCCTGACTTTC. Its translation is CSPGDFSGANVLTF.

The chain uses TRBV6-1 and TRBJ1-2, with a weak D call TRBD1 (5 bases). V lost 2 bases and J lost 4, with 8 bases in between. The CDR3 has 13 amino acids. Looked up from germline, CDR1 is MNHNS and CDR2 is SASEGT. CDR3 residues: CASSERDGYGYTF. In DNA, the CDR3 is TGTGCCAGCAGTGAAAGGGACGGCTATGGCTACACCTTC.

The genes are TRBV4-2 and TRBJ2-7; 11 positions match TRBD1. V lost 7 bases and J lost 5; bases outside the gene matches: 4. Germline V gives CDR1 LGHNA, CDR2 YNFKEQ. The CDR3 totals 13 residues. CDR3 DNA: TGTGCCAGCACACGGGACAGGGGGAACGAGCAGTACTTC. Protein product: CASTRDRGNEQYF.

This chain joins TRBV7-2 and TRBJ1-4; D call uncertain. The CDR3 totals 12 residues. Trimming took off 3 bases at V and 6 bases at J, with 5 bases between the two ends. Per the germline V gene, CDR1 is SGHTA and CDR2 is FQGNSA. CDR3 protein: CASSFPYEKLFF. CDR3 sequence (DNA): TGTGCCAGCAGCTTTCCATATGAAAAACTGTTTTTT.

Only a few counts were recorded for this clonotype. This sequence joins TRBV6-2 or TRBV6-3 and TRBJ1-1, with D maybe TRBD1 (5 bases). Between the trimmed V and J ends, which lost 6 bases and 2 bases, there was a span of 16 bases. This CDR3 comprises 15 residues. Germline loops: CDR1 MNHEY, CDR2 SVGEGT. In DNA form, the CDR3 reads TGTGCCAGCAGCCGAGCAGGGTCAGGTAACACTGAAGCTTTCTTT. It specifies CASSRAGSGNTEAFF.

The chain recombines TRBV6-5 with TRBJ2-2; D possibly corresponds to TRBD1 (5 bases). Germline V gene sequence: CDR1 MNHEY, CDR2 SVGAGI. This CDR3 spans 16 amino acids. The germline V and J ends were trimmed by 5 bases and 4 bases, with 17 bases remaining between them. CDR3 bases: TGTGCCAGCAGTCGATATTCAAGACAGTTCACCGGGGAGCTGTTTTTT. Protein product: CASSRYSRQFTGELFF.

In the case of this clonotype: With a much larger clone just one base away, this may be a read error. The V and J genes are TRBV6-5 and TRBJ2-7; D tentatively fits TRBD1 or TRBD2 (5 bases each). This CDR3 region has 13 residues. Trimming left V 6 bases short and J 5 bases short, with 14 bases between. The V gene's germline CDR1 is MNHEY and CDR2 SVGAGI. The CDR3 DNA reads TGTGCCAGCAGACGGGGCCTTAACCACGAGCAGTACTTC. Protein sequence: CASRRGLNHEQYF.

This chain uses TRBV7-2 with TRBJ2-4; 7 bases agree with TRBD2. The end of the DNA is better explained by TRBJ2-7, so the J call may be wrong. Germline-derived CDR1 and CDR2 are SGHTA and FQGNSA. The CDR3 runs 15 residues. CDR3 nucleotide sequence: TGTGCCAGCAGCTCAGGACTAGGAAAGGTTTCCGAGCAGTACTTC. It yields the protein CASSSGLGKVSEQYF.

The chain carries TRBV6-5 and TRBJ1-4; D is possibly TRBD1 (5 bases). CDR3 length: 15 residues. The germline V and J ends were trimmed by 2 bases and 8 bases, with 15 bases remaining between them. CDR1 is MNHEY, CDR2 SVGAGI, per germline. CDR3 coding DNA: TGTGCCAGCAGTTACAGCGGGGCCGAACGAGAAAAACTGTTTTTT. Residues: CASSYSGAEREKLFF.

The chain couples TRBV6-2 or TRBV6-3 to TRBJ2-1, with TRBD1 matching over 9 bases. CDR1 and CDR2 (germline): MNHEY, SVGEGT. Trimming took 4 bases from V and 7 from J; bases not matched to a gene: 8. The CDR3 spans 15 residues. Here the CDR3 reads CASSSRTGAMNEQFF. The CDR3 nucleotides read TGTGCCAGCAGTTCGCGGACAGGGGCAATGAATGAGCAGTTCTTC.

The rearrangement links TRBV7-2 to TRBJ2-3; TRBD2 might be the D (7 bases). In germline, CDR1 is SGHTA, CDR2 FQGNSA. V lost 0 bases to trimming and J lost 3 bases, with 13 bases between them. The CDR3 runs to 16 residues. The CDR3 loop reads CASSLAGGARTDTQYF. The CDR3 nucleotides read TGTGCCAGCAGCTTAGCAGGGGGGGCGCGAACAGATACGCAGTATTTT.

The table lists this clonotype with a few counts. At one end, the junction sequence differs from germline, possibly due to a read error. The chain links TRBV9 to TRBJ1-6; D might be TRBD1 (5 bases). This CDR3 contains 17 residues. Looked up from germline, CDR1 is SGDLS and CDR2 is YYNGEE. CDR3 DNA: TGTGTCAGCAGCGTAGGGGCAGGGAGGTCCTATAATTCACCCCCCCACTTT. As protein: CVSSVGAGRSYNSPPHF. The full variable domain, with the rest looked up from reference TRBV9 and TRBJ1-6, is DSGVTQTPKHLITATGQRVTLRCSPRSGDLSVYWYQQSLDQGLQFLIQYYNGEERAKGNILERFSAQQFPDLHSELNLSSLELGDSALYFCVSSVGAGRSYNSPPHFGNGTRLTVT.

This chain uses TRBV2 with TRBJ2-7, with a tentative D call TRBD1 (5 bases). Trimming removed 8 bases from V and 6 bases from J, with 11 bases in between. The CDR3 runs to 11 residues. Germline CDR1 reads SNHLY; CDR2 reads FYNNEI. CDR3 sequence reads: CASGQTLEQYF. CDR3 nucleotide sequence: TGTGCCAGCGGACAAACCCTCGAGCAGTACTTC. Combining the CDR3 with reference TRBV2 and TRBJ2-7 gives the whole variable domain EPEVTQTPSHQVTQMGQEVILRCVPISNHLYFYWYRQILGQKVEFLVSFYNNEISEKSEIFDDQFSVERPDGSNFTLKIRSTKLEDSAMYFCASGQTLEQYFGPGTRLTVT.

The DNA of the CDR3 is TGTGCCAGCAGAGGGACAGCCTCTAACTATGGCTACACCTTC. Its translation is CASRGTASNYGYTF. The V call is TRBV28, the J call TRBJ1-2; 7 bases are a match to TRBD1. CDR3 length: 14 amino acids. Unmatched junction bases numbered 4, after V lost 6 bases and J lost 0 bases. Germline V CDR1 and CDR2: MDHEN, SYDVKM.

The chain combines TRBV7-2 with TRBJ2-1; D is unresolved. V was trimmed by 4 bases and J by 3 bases, leaving 13 bases between them. Germline lookup yields CDR1 SGHTA and CDR2 FQGNSA. The CDR3 totals 15 residues. The CDR3 loop is CASSYTETYYNEQFF. In DNA form, the CDR3 reads TGTGCCAGCAGCTATACAGAGACCTACTACAATGAGCAGTTCTTC.

The chain carries TRBV12-3 or TRBV12-4 and TRBJ1-2, with D maybe TRBD1 (5 bases). Trimming shortened V by 3 bases and J by 7 bases, and 18 bases separated the two germline ends. The CDR3 is 15 amino acids. The CDR3 sequence: CASSFNLPGLAGYTF. As DNA, the CDR3 is TGTGCCAGCAGTTTTAACCTCCCAGGGCTGGCTGGCTACACCTTC.

This clonotype was seen more than once but under ten times. V gene TRBV4-1 combines with J gene TRBJ2-7; D might be TRBD1 or TRBD2, each matching 5 bases. Germline V lookup: CDR1 MGHRA, CDR2 YSYEKL. V was trimmed by 1 base and J by 6 bases, leaving 13 bases between them. This CDR3 is 14 amino acids long. This CDR3 is CASSQGLRGSEQYF. CDR3 nucleotide sequence: TGCGCCAGCAGCCAAGGATTGAGGGGTAGCGAGCAGTACTTC.

V is TRBV4-1 and J is TRBJ1-2; D is possibly TRBD1 (5 bases). Germline values: CDR1 MGHRA, CDR2 YSYEKL. V was trimmed by 5 bases and J by 4 bases, leaving 20 bases between them. The CDR3 is 16 residues long. CDR3 in DNA: TGCGCCAGCAGCGAAGTTGGGGCCCCGGAAACCTATGGCTACACCTTC. Amino acids: CASSEVGAPETYGYTF.

This clonotype appeared a few times. DNA of the CDR3: TGCAGTGCTAGAGATGAGGGGACTAGCTGGTCCTACGAGCAGTACTTC. It is translated as CSARDEGTSWSYEQYF. This chain links TRBV20-1 with TRBJ2-5; 9 bases are a match to TRBD2. The DNA end is more similar to TRBJ2-7, so the J call may be wrong. CDR3 length equals 16 residues. Germline CDR1 DFQATT, CDR2 SNEGSKA (reference sequence).

This clonotype was counted at least ten times. The chain couples TRBV4-1 to TRBJ2-1; D call uncertain. CDR3 length: 11 residues. The germline V gene has CDR1 MGHRA and CDR2 YSYEKL. Trimming took 5 bases from V and 6 from J, leaving 5 bases between them. CDR3 nucleotides: TGCGCCAGCAGCGCGGCCAATGAGCAGTTCTTC. Translating gives CASSAANEQFF.

This clonotype was counted a few times. V gene TRBV20-1 combines with J gene TRBJ1-1; 7 bases fit TRBD1. Per the germline V gene, CDR1 is DFQATT and CDR2 is SNEGSKA (reference sequence). V lost 6 bases to trimming and J lost 11 bases; unmatched junction nucleotides: 12. This CDR3 comprises 12 residues. CDR3 protein: CSAGETGNNAFF. The CDR3 DNA reads as TGCAGTGCGGGGGAGACAGGGAATAACGCTTTCTTT.

The chain carries TRBV18 and TRBJ1-6, with D perhaps matching TRBD1 (5 bases). The CDR3 loop spans 13 amino acids. Deletions cut 3 bases from V and 14 bases from J, with 14 bases between. Germline CDR1 KGHSH, CDR2 LQKENI. CDR3 coding DNA: TGTGCCAGCTCACCGTCAGGGATAGGGGCCCTCCACTTT. It translates to CASSPSGIGALHF.

In this sample, this clonotype turned up a few times. The V gene is TRBV28, the J gene TRBJ1-6; maybe TRBD1 (5 bases). From germline, CDR1 is MDHEN and CDR2 SYDVKM. The CDR3 sequence is 13 residues long. V was shortened by 8 bases and J by 2 bases, with 7 bases between the two germline ends. The CDR3 reads CASAGPYNSPLHF. CDR3 DNA: TGTGCCAGCGCAGGGCCCTATAATTCACCCCTCCACTTT.

The count of this clonotype is one. This may come from a read error, since a much larger clone is one base off. This chain connects TRBV12-3 or TRBV12-4 to TRBJ2-1, with TRBD1 as a possible D gene (6 bases). This CDR3 region has 12 residues. The germline V and J ends were trimmed by 2 bases and 12 bases, with 11 bases remaining between them. The CDR3 region has the DNA TGTGCCAGCAGTTTATGGGGACATGGGCAGTTCTTC. As protein: CASSLWGHGQFF.

The V gene is TRBV4-3, the J gene TRBJ1-2, with a tentative D call TRBD1 (6 bases). Trimming cost V 0 bases and J 7 bases, with 12 bases left between them. The CDR3 length is 14 residues. CDR1 is LGHNA, CDR2 YSLEER, per germline. The CDR3 DNA sequence: TGCGCCAGCAGCCAAGATAGCCAGGGGAGTGGCTACACCTTC. It is translated as CASSQDSQGSGYTF.

This clonotype occurred a few times. The chain uses TRBV6-6 and TRBJ1-4; D possibly corresponds to TRBD1 (5 bases). Between the trimmed V and J ends, which lost 0 bases and 7 bases, there was a span of 9 bases. The CDR3 spans 14 residues. CDR1 is MNHNY, CDR2 SVGAGI, per germline (reference sequence). The CDR3 spells CASSYSGVTEKLFF. CDR3 coding DNA: TGTGCCAGCAGTTACTCAGGGGTTACTGAAAAACTGTTTTTT.

With regard to this clonotype: Germline and junction disagree at one end, which may indicate a read error. This sequence joins TRBV10-3 and TRBJ2-1; 7 bases map to TRBD2. The CDR3 is made up of 12 amino acids. CDR1 and CDR2 (germline): ENHRY, SYGVKD. DNA of the CDR3: TGTGTCATCATGGGGGGGTACAATGAGCAGTTCTTC. Amino acid sequence: CVIMGGYNEQFF.

This chain uses TRBV7-3 with TRBJ1-1; 7 bases are shared with TRBD1. V lost 3 bases, J lost 6 bases, and 10 bases stayed unmatched. From germline, CDR1 is SGHTA and CDR2 FQGTGA. CDR3 size: 15 residues. DNA for the CDR3: TGTGCCAGCAGCTTGATGACAGGGAAACTTTCTGAAGCTTTCTTT. Its protein is CASSLMTGKLSEAFF.

The chain couples TRBV20-1 to TRBJ1-1; no definite D call. The germline CDR1 and CDR2 sequences are DFQATT and SNEGSKA (reference sequence). The CDR3 is 12 amino acids. The V gene lost 8 bases and the J gene lost 1 base, with 11 bases spanning the gap. CDR3 amino acids: CSIEGGNTEAFF. CDR3 bases: TGCAGTATTGAGGGCGGGAACACTGAAGCTTTCTTT.